What follows are 29 T cell receptor beta chains derived from one specimen sequenced in a study of identical twins. Each CDR3 protein gets one entry after TCRdb re-called the 5' RACE reads with MiXCR. The sample has hundreds of thousands of distinct CDR3 sequences, roughly 9.8% seen once. These data were also filed under a second study, of yellow fever vaccine responses in identical twins.

The sequencing sample was made of CD8+ T cells sorted from blood. All receptors derive from a woman between 18 and 29 years old in good health.

This clonotype was seen a few times. CDR3 nucleotides: TGTGCCAGCAGCCCCGGGGGGGGGATGCTCACAGATACGCAGTATTTT. It translates to CASSPGGGMLTDTQYF. The gene calls are TRBV12-3 or TRBV12-4 and TRBJ2-3; 8 bases fit TRBD2. This CDR3 spans 16 amino acids. The ends lost 6 bases at V and 2 bases at J; junction bases unmatched: 10.

The chain carries TRBV12-3 or TRBV12-4 and TRBJ1-2; D remains unclear. The CDR3 runs to 13 residues. The ends were cut back, 7 bases at V and 1 base at J, with 10 bases in the middle. For the CDR3, the DNA is TGTGCCAGCAAGTCGGGGAATAACTATGGCTACACCTTC. This encodes CASKSGNNYGYTF.

This clonotype occurred a few times. The chain couples TRBV6-5 to TRBJ2-1; unclear D gene. The V gene lost 4 bases and the J gene lost 0 bases, with 13 bases spanning the gap. The CDR3 runs 16 residues. CDR1 and CDR2 (germline): MNHEY, SVGAGI. This CDR3 reads CASSSDPLSSYNEQFF. The CDR3 DNA sequence: TGTGCCAGCAGTTCTGACCCTCTCAGCTCCTACAATGAGCAGTTCTTC.

In this sample, this clonotype turned up many times. The J gene is TRBJ2-3, the V gene TRBV12-3 or TRBV12-4; a possible D gene is TRBD1 (5 bases). This CDR3 spans 14 amino acids. Trimming left V 5 bases short and J 2 bases short, with 11 bases between. CDR3 in DNA: TGTGCCAGCAGTCCGGACACCCCCACAGATACGCAGTATTTT. As protein: CASSPDTPTDTQYF.

This clonotype was detected ten times or more. This rearrangement joins TRBV2 to TRBJ2-1; 15 bases match TRBD2. Germline assignment: CDR1 SNHLY and CDR2 FYNNEI. The CDR3 contains 14 residues. The CDR3 loop is CGPGLAGGHNEQFF. Here the CDR3 DNA reads TGTGGCCCGGGACTAGCGGGGGGTCACAATGAGCAGTTCTTC.

In its sample, this clonotype was seen a few times. The chain uses TRBV5-1 and TRBJ2-6, with TRBD1 matching 7 bases. The CDR3 runs to 18 residues. The J segment lost 4 bases and the V segment lost 1 base, leaving 11 bases of the junction unmatched. CDR1 and CDR2 (germline): SGHRS, YFSETQ. Here the CDR3 DNA reads TGCGCCAGCAGCTTGCACAGGGGTGGTGATAGGGGGGCCAACGTCCTGACTTTC. It encodes CASSLHRGGDRGANVLTF.

This clonotype was recorded at least ten times. The chain couples TRBV2 to TRBJ2-1; D unclear. Trimming took off 1 base at V and 2 bases at J, with 9 bases between the two ends. This CDR3 has 15 amino acids. CDR1 and CDR2 from the germline V gene are SNHLY and FYNNEI. CDR3 region: CASSEGDFTYNEQFF. In DNA form, the CDR3 reads TGTGCCAGCAGTGAAGGTGACTTTACCTACAATGAGCAGTTCTTC.

This sequence joins TRBV2 and TRBJ2-3; 9 nucleotides match TRBD2. V was clipped by 4 bases and J by 5 bases; unmatched bases: 7. Germline V gene data show CDR1 as SNHLY and CDR2 as FYNNEI. The CDR3 is 15 residues long. The chain's CDR3 is CASSGGLANGDTQYF. CDR3 nucleotide sequence: TGTGCCAGCAGTGGGGGACTAGCCAATGGAGATACGCAGTATTTT.

This clonotype has more than one count but fewer than ten. The rearrangement joins TRBV5-1 to TRBJ2-1, with D tentatively TRBD1 (6 bases). CDR1 and CDR2 from the germline V gene are SGHRS and YFSETQ. Trimming left V 3 bases short and J 7 bases short, with 17 bases between. The CDR3 totals 15 residues. CDR3 loop: CASSWKEQGSNEQFF. The CDR3 coding sequence is TGCGCCAGCAGCTGGAAAGAACAGGGATCGAATGAGCAGTTCTTC.

The CDR3 DNA follows: TGTGCCTGGAGTGTAGTGACGGGAGCCTACGAGCAGTACTTC. This sequence encodes CAWSVVTGAYEQYF. The rearrangement uses TRBV30 and TRBJ2-7; D possibly corresponds to TRBD2 (6 bases). This CDR3 is built from 14 residues. V was clipped by 0 bases and J by 2 bases, with 11 bases between them. Germline values: CDR1 GTSNPN, CDR2 SVGIG (reference sequence).

There are many counts of this clonotype. This chain joins TRBV7-2 and TRBJ2-3; 10 bases match TRBD1. This CDR3 is 16 amino acids long. Germline CDR1 SGHTA, CDR2 FQGNSA. Trimming at V came to 1 base and at J to 4 bases, leaving 5 bases not matched to a gene. The CDR3, as DNA: TGTGCCAGCAGCTTAGGGGGGACAGGGGACGCAGATACGCAGTATTTT. Protein sequence: CASSLGGTGDADTQYF.

This clonotype showed up many times. The chain recombines TRBV20-1 with TRBJ2-5; weak D call: TRBD2 (6 bases). The length of the CDR3 is 14 residues. Trimming removed 1 base at V and 4 bases at J, with 13 bases between. Germline assignment: CDR1 DFQATT and CDR2 SNEGSKA (reference sequence). The CDR3 DNA reads as TGCAGTGCTAGAGCGGGAGATGCAGGAGAGACCCAGTACTTC. Amino acids: CSARAGDAGETQYF.

The table lists this clonotype with a few counts. Sequence at one end of the junction differs from germline and may be a read error. This sequence joins TRBV7-7 and TRBJ2-5, with 7 bases lining up with TRBD1. Germline V gene sequence: CDR1 SSHAT, CDR2 FNYEAQ (reference sequence). The CDR3 consists of 15 residues. Here the CDR3 DNA reads TGTGCTAGCAGCTTAGGGACAGCGACCCAAGAGACCCAGTACTTC. Its translation: CASSLGTATQETQYF.

DNA for the CDR3: TGTGCCAGCAGTTACTCGGCTAGCGGGACCTACGAGCAGTACTTC. Translation: CASSYSASGTYEQYF. The rearrangement uses TRBV6-5 and TRBJ2-7; 9 bases match TRBD2. In germline, CDR1 is MNHEY, CDR2 SVGAGI. With V trimmed by 0 bases and J by 2 bases, 2 bases remained unmatched. The CDR3 covers 15 residues.

V usage is TRBV20-1 and J usage is TRBJ2-3; 7 nucleotides line up with TRBD2. Germline trimming cut 3 bases from V and 0 bases from J; bases unmatched to any gene: 15. The CDR3 consists of 18 residues. Germline V gene lookup returns CDR1 DFQATT and CDR2 SNEGSKA (reference sequence). CDR3 sequence (DNA): TGCAGTGCTAGTGAGAGGTGGCTCCGAGCGGGGAGCACAGATACGCAGTATTTT. This translates into CSASERWLRAGSTDTQYF.

This sequence joins TRBV7-9 and TRBJ2-3, with TRBD1 matching 10 bases. The CDR3 extends over 15 amino acids. The V gene's germline CDR1 is SEHNR and CDR2 FQNEAQ (reference sequence). V was clipped by 7 bases and J by 6 bases; unmatched bases: 10. The chain's CDR3 is CASTSATGGEDTQYF. CDR3 sequence (DNA): TGTGCCAGCACCTCGGCGACAGGGGGCGAGGATACGCAGTATTTT.

The chain is built from TRBV4-3 and TRBJ2-3; 7 bases match TRBD2. With 0 bases clipped from V and 5 bases from J, the junction kept 5 bases outside the gene matches. Looked up from germline, CDR1 is LGHNA and CDR2 is YSLEER. The CDR3 length is 15 residues. CDR3 sequence reads: CASSQDPWEGDTQYF. The CDR3 nucleotides read TGCGCCAGCAGCCAAGATCCCTGGGAGGGAGATACGCAGTATTTT.

A few counts support this clonotype. This chain uses TRBV14 with TRBJ2-5; tentatively, D is TRBD1 (5 bases). The CDR3 spans 15 residues. V was clipped by 4 bases and J by 2 bases, with 14 bases between them. Per the germline V gene, CDR1 is SGHDN and CDR2 is FVKESK. CDR3 DNA: TGTGCCAGCAGCCCCTGGGGCCTTGCACAAGAGACCCAGTACTTC. Protein product: CASSPWGLAQETQYF.

This clonotype came up a few times. The V call is TRBV28, the J call TRBJ2-7, with D perhaps being TRBD1 or TRBD2 (5 bases each). Deletions cut 5 bases from V and 0 bases from J, with 14 bases between. The CDR3 has 15 amino acids. The germline CDR1 and CDR2 sequences are MDHEN and SYDVKM. The CDR3 DNA sequence: TGTGCCAGCAGTGGACGGGACGGCGGCTCCTACGAGCAGTACTTC. Translation gives CASSGRDGGSYEQYF.

This clonotype was picked up a small number of times. Here the CDR3 DNA reads TGCAGCGTGGACGGACTAGCGGCACAAGAGACCCAGTACTTC. Its protein product is CSVDGLAAQETQYF. J is TRBJ2-5 and V is TRBV29-1; the match to TRBD2 covers 10 bases. The CDR3 loop spans 14 amino acids. Trimming removed 6 bases from V and 2 bases from J; junction bases left unmatched: 6. The germline V gene encodes CDR1 SQVTM and CDR2 ANQGSEA.

CDR3 protein: CASSIERDYEQFF. The CDR3 DNA reads TGCGCCAGCAGCATAGAAAGGGACTATGAGCAGTTCTTC. The V call is TRBV4-3, the J call TRBJ2-1; a possible D gene is TRBD2 (6 bases). Germline V gives CDR1 LGHNA, CDR2 YSLEER. CDR3 length equals 13 residues. Between the trimmed V and J ends, which lost 5 bases and 8 bases, there was a span of 13 bases.

This clonotype showed up just a few times. The chain is built from TRBV7-9 and TRBJ2-1, with D tentatively TRBD2 (6 bases). V lost 5 bases, J lost 0 bases, and 11 bases lay in between. Germline values: CDR1 SEHNR, CDR2 FQNEAQ (reference sequence). The CDR3 totals 15 residues. CDR3 sequence reads: CASSPLGGSYNEQFF. The CDR3 DNA sequence: TGTGCCAGCAGCCCACTGGGGGGCTCCTACAATGAGCAGTTCTTC.

This clonotype was counted ten times or more. The rearrangement uses TRBV7-9 and TRBJ2-7; TRBD1 agrees at 7 bases. Per the germline V gene, CDR1 is SEHNR and CDR2 is FQNEAQ (reference sequence). Unmatched junction bases numbered 8, after V lost 0 bases and J lost 6 bases. This CDR3 has 15 residues. The CDR3 region has the DNA TGTGCCAGCAGCTTAGCAAGGGGGCTGGTAACCGAGCAGTACTTC. This encodes CASSLARGLVTEQYF.

In its sample, this clonotype was seen many times. This chain joins TRBV12-3 or TRBV12-4 and TRBJ2-5, with D possibly being TRBD1 (6 bases). Trimming took off 6 bases at V and 5 bases at J, with 16 bases between the two ends. CDR3 length: 14 amino acids. Written as DNA, the CDR3 is TGTGCCAGCAGCTACCTTCTCAGGGGCGAGACCCAGTACTTC. It specifies CASSYLLRGETQYF.

This clonotype turned up a few times. The chain links TRBV14 to TRBJ2-1; D might be TRBD1 or TRBD2, each matching 6 bases. Germline loops: CDR1 SGHDN, CDR2 FVKESK. The CDR3 covers 16 residues. V lost 1 base and J 4 bases, leaving 14 bases between the germline ends. The CDR3 bases are TGTGCCAGCAGCCAAGGTTGGGGGGCTAGATACAATGAGCAGTTCTTC. The encoded protein is CASSQGWGARYNEQFF.

V usage is TRBV5-5 and J usage is TRBJ2-7; TRBD2 might be the D (5 bases). This CDR3 contains 14 residues. V was cut by 5 bases and J by 1 base, with 13 bases left in between. Germline CDR1 SGHKS, CDR2 YYEKEE (reference sequence). The chain's CDR3 is CASRDLGLSYEQYF. The CDR3 nucleotides are TGTGCCAGCAGGGACTTGGGATTATCCTACGAGCAGTACTTC.

In its sample, this clonotype was seen a few times. V is TRBV5-5 and J is TRBJ2-1; the match to TRBD1 covers 7 bases. The V and J ends lost 5 bases and 8 bases, in that order; junction bases with no gene match: 19. This CDR3 comprises 17 residues. Germline CDR1 and CDR2: SGHKS and YYEKEE (reference sequence). The CDR3 protein is CASSFSLETGLVYEQFF. CDR3 sequence (DNA): TGTGCCAGCAGTTTTAGCCTTGAGACAGGGCTAGTCTATGAGCAGTTCTTC.

In this sample, this clonotype turned up a few times. The chain recombines TRBV7-9 with TRBJ2-1; TRBD1 matches at 7 bases. The CDR3 is made up of 13 amino acids. The germline gives CDR1 SEHNR, CDR2 FQNEAQ (reference sequence). The V segment lost 4 bases and the J segment 5 bases; nucleotides outside the gene matches: 2. The CDR3 DNA reads as TGTGCCAGCAGCTGGGGACAGAACAATGAGCAGTTCTTC. It encodes CASSWGQNNEQFF.

This clonotype was recorded many times. The CDR3 DNA sequence: TGTGCCAGCAGTTACAACATCCCAGCTAGCTCCTACAATGAGCAGTTCTTC. This encodes CASSYNIPASSYNEQFF. This chain links TRBV6-5 with TRBJ2-1; D gene unclear. CDR3 length: 17 residues. V lost 2 bases and J 0 bases, leaving 14 bases between the germline ends. Germline assignment: CDR1 MNHEY and CDR2 SVGAGI.